This is a list of T cell receptor beta chains from one sample in a study of T cell repertoires in cytomegalovirus infection. TCRdb reprocessed the reads via MiXCR and lists one record per CDR3 protein. The table includes approximately 500,000 distinct CDR3 sequences, approximately 10% detected once. What was sequenced was PBMCs. These receptors originate from a human donor in good health (CMV status not recorded). Some clones in this sample may be carry-over from other donors' samples. The CDR3 runs from the conserved cysteine through the conserved F or W. Size values are once, few and many counts, or a class for expanded clones, and some rows have none.

CASSYSGDNYEQYF,TRBJ2-7,many,TRBV6-5
CASSVRAGDYEQYF,TRBJ2-7,few,TRBV9
CASSQVSGLAGVSYNEQFF,TRBJ2-1,many,TRBV4-2
CSVPRQSVNEQFF,TRBJ2-1,few,TRBV29-1
CASSLQRGLKTQYF,TRBJ2-5,NA,TRBV6-2/TRBV6-3
CASSPEGGETQYF,TRBJ2-5,many,TRBV7-9
CASSGRGPSQYEQYF,TRBJ2-7,many,TRBV5-4
CASSRDRDGELFF,TRBJ2-2,few,TRBV3-1
CASSEGGRDYNEQFF,TRBJ2-1,many,TRBV7-2
CAISETEVGNEQFF,TRBJ2-1,many,TRBV10-3
CASSRVITSSRRNEQFF,TRBJ2-1,NA,TRBV14
CASSLRHKNTEAFF,TRBJ1-1,NA,TRBV12-3/TRBV12-4
CASRITEGDYEQYF,TRBJ2-7,many,TRBV12-3/TRBV12-4
CASTFNGNREGEQYF,TRBJ2-7,many,TRBV7-6
CASSLAGGPPYEQYF,TRBJ2-7,many,TRBV11-1
CASSLGRAAQPQHF,TRBJ1-5,many,TRBV7-2
CASSPTGGSADTQYF,TRBJ2-3,many,TRBV2
CASSQDSVGREKLFF,TRBJ1-4,NA,TRBV3-1
CASSQGAGRYQETQYF,TRBJ2-5,few,TRBV4-2
CASSQLLAGEIGTGELFF,TRBJ2-2,many,TRBV19
CASLGRTGSSYEQYF,TRBJ2-7,many,TRBV27
CAWIPPRAPRETQYF,TRBJ2-5,NA,TRBV30
CASSPDRGETQYF,TRBJ2-5,many,TRBV7-2
CASSLAATGGLGDTGELFF,TRBJ2-2,many,TRBV7-8
CASSIDRGGGYTF,TRBJ1-2,many,TRBV19
CASSAGTGFYSGNTIYF,TRBJ1-3,NA,TRBV6-5
CASSLVGQIQETQYF,TRBJ2-5,few,TRBV5-4
CASSMKVNTEAFF,TRBJ1-1,many,TRBV19
CSARAGGAYEQYF,TRBJ2-7,few,TRBV20-1
CASSIRESEQYF,TRBJ2-7,many,TRBV19
CASSSWDRGNTEAFF,TRBJ1-1,few,TRBV11-2
CASSPQGSSNYGYTF,TRBJ1-2,few,TRBV6-6
CASSNRVPGEQFF,TRBJ2-1,NA,TRBV7-6
CASSDKLEYGTDRSSSYEQYF,TRBJ2-7,many,TRBV11-2
CASSQVSQATGELFF,TRBJ2-2,NA,TRBV4-2
CASGTLGDYGYTF,TRBJ1-2,many,TRBV12-5
CASSVVRRWTGNTIYF,TRBJ1-3,many,TRBV6-1
CASSQVKELDDEQFF,TRBJ2-1,many,TRBV4-1
CASSPDRAEAFF,TRBJ1-1,many,TRBV5-4
CASRPSEGTNTEAFF,TRBJ1-1,NA,TRBV6-5
CAWSVFPTGSSGNTIYF,TRBJ1-3,many,TRBV30